Listed below are T cell receptor beta chains from one sample, sequenced in a study of radiotherapy plus CTLA-4 blockade in lung cancer. TCRdb's copy holds only in-frame clones and misses some; the assay was immunoSEQ multiplex PCR. The sample contains about 45,000 clones, 65% to 75% of which appear only once. The specimen was peripheral blood, collected from a patient treated with radiotherapy plus ipilimumab. Source of these receptors: a human donor with non-small cell lung cancer who had a partial response to radiotherapy plus ipilimumab. Each CDR3 is given with its conserved first and last residue. Fields, in order: V gene, clone size, J gene, D gene, CDR3 protein, CDR3 DNA. D genes are given only for firm matches. Rows give clone size only sometimes, using once, few, many, or a class for an expanded clone.

V: TRBV19; size: .; J: TRBJ2-1; D: TRBD2; CDR3: CASSPSGLAVNEQFF; DNA: TGTGCCAGTAGTCCCTCCGGACTAGCCGTCAATGAGCAGTTCTTC
V: TRBV6-1; size: few; J: TRBJ1-6; D: .; CDR3: CASSEASQGNSPLHF; DNA: TGTGCCAGCAGTGAAGCGTCCCAGGGTAATTCACCCCTCCACTTT
V: TRBV19; size: .; J: TRBJ2-5; D: .; CDR3: CASSDQGGLAQYF; DNA: TGTGCCAGTAGTGACCAGGGGGGCTTGGCCCAGTACTTC
V: TRBV2; size: few; J: TRBJ2-6; D: TRBD1; CDR3: CASTEDRTISGANVLTF; DNA: TGTGCCAGCACGGAGGACAGGACGATCTCTGGGGCCAACGTCCTGACTTTC
V: TRBV6-1; size: few; J: TRBJ2-7; D: TRBD1; CDR3: CASREGTGYYEQYF; DNA: TGTGCCAGCAGAGAGGGGACAGGGTACTACGAGCAGTACTTC
V: TRBV5-8; size: few; J: TRBJ2-1; D: TRBD2; CDR3: CASRGLAETEPYNEQFF; DNA: TGTGCCAGCCGGGGACTAGCGGAGACAGAGCCCTACAATGAGCAGTTCTTC
V: TRBV20-1; size: once; J: TRBJ1-2; D: TRBD1; CDR3: CRAGGSYGYTF; DNA: TGCAGGGCAGGGGGGTCCTATGGCTACACCTTC
V: TRBV6-6; size: .; J: TRBJ1-4; D: TRBD1; CDR3: CASSYVQGIGNEKLFF; DNA: TGTGCCAGCAGTTACGTACAGGGGATCGGTAATGAAAAACTGTTTTTT
V: TRBV30; size: few; J: TRBJ2-7; D: .; CDR3: CAWTSLGQDDYEQYF; DNA: TGTGCCTGGACCTCTCTGGGGCAGGACGACTACGAGCAGTACTTC
V: TRBV29-1; size: few; J: TRBJ1-5; D: .; CDR3: CSVLTGDSNQPQHF; DNA: TGCAGCGTATTGACAGGCGATAGCAATCAGCCCCAGCATTTT
V: TRBV18; size: .; J: TRBJ1-1; D: TRBD1; CDR3: CASSPRSTQGARNTEAFF; DNA: TGTGCCAGCTCACCAAGGTCCACACAGGGGGCGAGGAACACTGAAGCTTTCTTT
V: TRBV10-2; size: few; J: TRBJ2-5; D: TRBD2; CDR3: CASRTSGTQGETQYF; DNA: TGCGCCAGCAGGACTAGCGGGACCCAGGGAGAGACCCAGTACTTC
V: TRBV28; size: .; J: TRBJ2-6; D: .; CDR3: CASSFKAGPLFSGANVLTF; DNA: TGTGCCAGCAGTTTTAAGGCAGGGCCATTGTTCTCTGGGGCCAACGTCCTGACTTTC
V: TRBV6-5; size: .; J: TRBJ1-2; D: TRBD1; CDR3: CASSYRTGGIYGYTF; DNA: TGTGCCAGCAGTTACCGGACAGGGGGCATCTATGGCTACACCTTC
V: TRBV11-3; size: .; J: TRBJ2-1; D: .; CDR3: CASSSFQQGNEQFF; DNA: TGTGCCAGCAGCTCTTTCCAACAGGGCAATGAGCAGTTCTTC
V: TRBV7-2; size: few; J: TRBJ1-1; D: .; CDR3: CASSLVGATEAFF; DNA: TGTGCCAGCAGCTTAGTTGGGGCCACTGAAGCTTTCTTT
V: TRBV29-1; size: .; J: TRBJ1-1; D: .; CDR3: CSVGEGDTEAFF; DNA: TGCAGCGTTGGGGAGGGGGACACTGAAGCTTTCTTT
V: TRBV4-1; size: .; J: TRBJ2-7; D: TRBD2; CDR3: CASSQAPGGYEQYF; DNA: TGCGCCAGCAGCCAAGCCCCGGGGGGGTACGAGCAGTACTTC
V: TRBV30; size: many; J: TRBJ2-7; D: TRBD1; CDR3: CAWRRTGGSSYEQYF; DNA: TGTGCCTGGAGACGGACAGGGGGGAGCTCCTACGAGCAGTACTTC
V: TRBV19; size: .; J: TRBJ2-7; D: .; CDR3: CASSIELGRAEQYF; DNA: TGTGCCAGTAGTATTGAGTTGGGGAGAGCCGAGCAGTACTTC
V: TRBV18; size: .; J: TRBJ1-1; D: .; CDR3: CASSYKTGNTEAFF; DNA: TGTGCCAGCTCATATAAGACAGGGAACACTGAAGCTTTCTTT
V: TRBV5-1; size: few; J: TRBJ2-5; D: TRBD2; CDR3: CASSSGLAGGDVETQYF; DNA: TGCGCCAGCAGCTCAGGACTAGCGGGAGGCGATGTCGAGACCCAGTACTTC
V: TRBV5-1; size: .; J: TRBJ2-7; D: .; CDR3: CASSLAGRPGYFYEQYF; DNA: TGCGCCAGCAGCTTGGCCGGGAGACCTGGATACTTCTACGAGCAGTACTTC
V: TRBV4-3; size: .; J: TRBJ2-3; D: .; CDR3: CASSQDGGTAITDTQYF; DNA: TGCGCCAGCAGCCAAGATGGGGGGACAGCCATCACAGATACGCAGTATTTT
V: TRBV11-1; size: .; J: TRBJ1-6; D: TRBD1; CDR3: CASSHGTADSYNSPLHF; DNA: TGTGCCAGCAGCCACGGGACAGCAGACTCCTATAATTCACCCCTCCACTTT
V: TRBV9; size: .; J: TRBJ2-7; D: TRBD2; CDR3: CASSVGSGTSYEQYF; DNA: TGTGCCAGCAGCGTAGGTAGCGGGACGTCCTACGAGCAGTACTTC
V: TRBV7-6; size: few; J: TRBJ2-1; D: .; CDR3: CASSLWSQYNEQFF; DNA: TGTGCCAGCAGCTTGTGGTCCCAGTACAATGAGCAGTTCTTC
V: TRBV7-9; size: once; J: TRBJ1-1; D: .; CDR3: CASSQGLRGPEAFF; DNA: TGTGCCAGCAGCCAGGGGCTTAGAGGACCTGAAGCTTTCTTT
V: TRBV5-2; size: .; J: TRBJ1-2; D: .; CDR3: CASNRVRGVRKTYGYTF; DNA: TGTGCCAGCAACCGAGTTAGAGGAGTACGAAAGACCTATGGCTACACCTTC
V: TRBV7-8; size: .; J: TRBJ1-1; D: .; CDR3: CASSLLADTEAFF; DNA: TGTGCCAGCAGCTTACTGGCGGACACTGAAGCTTTCTTT
V: TRBV29-1; size: .; J: TRBJ1-1; D: .; CDR3: CSVDRGAGTEAFF; DNA: TGCAGCGTTGATCGGGGGGCAGGGACTGAAGCTTTCTTT
V: TRBV19; size: once; J: TRBJ1-2; D: .; CDR3: CASSIDSAYGYTF; DNA: TGTGCCAGTAGTATAGACAGCGCCTATGGCTACACCTTC
V: TRBV6-5; size: .; J: TRBJ1-6; D: TRBD1; CDR3: CASRGQGRNNSPLHF; DNA: TGTGCCAGCCGAGGACAGGGCCGTAATAATTCACCCCTCCACTTT
V: TRBV27; size: .; J: TRBJ2-2; D: .; CDR3: CASSLTTGELFF; DNA: TGTGCCAGCAGTCTAACCACCGGGGAGCTGTTTTTT
V: TRBV18; size: once; J: TRBJ2-3; D: .; CDR3: CASSPSYTDTQYF; DNA: TGTGCCAGCTCACCTTCCTACACAGATACGCAGTATTTT
V: TRBV10-3; size: few; J: TRBJ2-1; D: .; CDR3: CAISESELGGDEQFF; DNA: TGTGCCATCAGTGAGTCAGAACTAGGGGGAGATGAGCAGTTCTTC
V: TRBV7-9; size: few; J: TRBJ2-5; D: .; CDR3: CASSPNWRETQYF; DNA: TGTGCCAGCAGTCCAAACTGGAGGGAGACCCAGTACTTC
V: TRBV4-1; size: .; J: TRBJ1-1; D: .; CDR3: CASSLRGAANTEAFF; DNA: TGCGCCAGCAGCCTACGCGGGGCAGCGAACACTGAAGCTTTCTTT
V: TRBV27; size: .; J: TRBJ2-5; D: .; CDR3: CASSLARDGETQYF; DNA: TGTGCCAGCAGTTTAGCCAGGGATGGAGAGACCCAGTACTTC
V: TRBV18; size: .; J: TRBJ1-3; D: .; CDR3: CASSPPGAVRSGNTIYF; DNA: TGTGCCAGCTCACCACCAGGTGCGGTGCGATCTGGAAACACCATATATTTT
V: TRBV18; size: .; J: TRBJ2-2; D: .; CDR3: CASSQGQIANTGELFF; DNA: TGTGCCAGCTCACAAGGACAGATCGCGAACACCGGGGAGCTGTTTTTT
V: TRBV5-1; size: few; J: TRBJ2-1; D: TRBD1; CDR3: CASSSGTGGKEQFF; DNA: TGCGCCAGCAGCTCTGGGACAGGGGGCAAGGAGCAGTTCTTC
V: TRBV18; size: few; J: TRBJ1-1; D: TRBD1; CDR3: CASSPRTGEAFF; DNA: TGTGCCAGCTCACCACGGACAGGGGAAGCTTTCTTT
V: TRBV10-3; size: .; J: TRBJ2-1; D: TRBD2; CDR3: CAISPSGRVSNEQFF; DNA: TGTGCCATCTCACCAAGCGGGAGAGTGAGCAATGAGCAGTTCTTC
V: TRBV2; size: once; J: TRBJ1-1; D: TRBD1; CDR3: CASSHPGQMNTEAFF; DNA: TGTGCCAGCAGCCATCCGGGACAGATGAACACTGAAGCTTTCTTT
V: TRBV4-2; size: .; J: TRBJ2-1; D: .; CDR3: CASSQVGGSYNEQFF; DNA: TGTGCCAGCAGCCAAGTGGGGGGCTCCTACAATGAGCAGTTCTTC
V: TRBV10-3; size: few; J: TRBJ2-5; D: .; CDR3: CAIRSSRGSETQYF; DNA: TGTGCCATCAGATCCTCCCGGGGGTCAGAGACCCAGTACTTC
V: TRBV18; size: .; J: TRBJ2-1; D: TRBD1; CDR3: CASSPDRPSYNEQFF; DNA: TGTGCCAGCTCACCGGACAGGCCATCCTACAATGAGCAGTTCTTC
V: TRBV6-6; size: few; J: TRBJ1-6; D: .; CDR3: CASSYSTGSNSPLHF; DNA: TGTGCCAGCAGTTACTCCACAGGTTCCAATTCACCCCTCCACTTT
V: TRBV30; size: .; J: TRBJ2-2; D: TRBD1; CDR3: CAWRDRGRAGELFF; DNA: TGTGCCTGGAGGGACAGGGGGAGGGCCGGGGAGCTGTTTTTT
V: TRBV7-8; size: once; J: TRBJ1-6; D: TRBD1; CDR3: CASSPDRGGSPLHF; DNA: TGTGCCAGCAGCCCAGACAGGGGAGGGTCACCCCTCCACTTT
V: TRBV5-1; size: .; J: TRBJ2-7; D: .; CDR3: CASSFGSEPYEQYF; DNA: TGCGCCAGCAGCTTCGGTAGCGAACCCTACGAGCAGTACTTC
V: TRBV7-7; size: once; J: TRBJ2-4; D: TRBD2; CDR3: CASSAGLTNIQYF; DNA: TGTGCTAGCAGCGCGGGACTAACGAACATTCAGTACTTC
V: TRBV12-5; size: .; J: TRBJ2-5; D: .; CDR3: CASGPGRRETQYF; DNA: TGTGCTAGTGGGCCCGGAAGGAGAGAGACCCAGTACTTC
V: TRBV7-9; size: few; J: TRBJ1-2; D: TRBD1; CDR3: CASSPGQGPNYGYTF; DNA: TGTGCCAGCAGCCCCGGACAGGGACCTAACTATGGCTACACCTTC
V: TRBV7-8; size: .; J: TRBJ1-2; D: .; CDR3: CASSENSYYGYTF; DNA: TGTGCCAGCAGCGAAAACAGTTACTATGGCTACACCTTC
V: TRBV6-6; size: .; J: TRBJ1-1; D: TRBD1; CDR3: CATKTGGDTEAFF; DNA: TGTGCCACCAAGACAGGGGGAGACACTGAAGCTTTCTTT
V: TRBV7-9; size: few; J: TRBJ1-1; D: .; CDR3: CASSLLTVNTEAFF; DNA: TGTGCCAGCAGCTTATTGACAGTGAACACTGAAGCTTTCTTT
V: TRBV7-9; size: .; J: TRBJ1-4; D: .; CDR3: CASSFPLTGSNEKLFF; DNA: TGTGCCAGCAGCTTTCCGTTGACAGGCTCGAATGAAAAACTGTTTTTT
V: TRBV6-6; size: few; J: TRBJ1-1; D: .; CDR3: CASSYSGVNTEAFF; DNA: TGTGCCAGCAGTTACTCGGGAGTGAACACTGAAGCTTTCTTT